The 4 T cell receptor beta chains listed next were all sequenced from one sample in a study of blood T cell repertoires in COVID-19. Generated by immunoSEQ multiplex PCR, the TCRdb table keeps only in-frame clones and is missing some. The sample consists of 270,000 or so clones, more than 75% of them appearing once. Sequenced input: PBMCs or T cells enriched from blood (not recorded which). These receptors were collected from a middle-aged woman with acute COVID-19.

The V call is TRBV25-1, the J call TRBJ1-6; tentatively, D is TRBD1 (5 bases). This CDR3 has 15 amino acids. The V end lost 4 bases, the J end lost 5 bases, and 12 bases lay between the germline ends. Germline CDR1 reads MGHDK; CDR2 reads SYGVNS. Written as DNA, the CDR3 is TGTGCCAGCAGTGTACCAGGGACTGATAATTCACCCCTCCACTTT. It translates to CASSVPGTDNSPLHF.

The gene calls are TRBV4-1 and TRBJ1-3, with TRBD1 matching over 7 bases. The length of the CDR3 is 19 residues. J gave up 1 base and V 5 bases, and 17 bases lay outside the gene matches. Germline-derived CDR1 and CDR2 are MGHRA and YSYEKL. The CDR3 loop is CASSIRDSRLGVSGNTIYF. The DNA for the CDR3 is TGCGCCAGCAGCATCCGGGACAGTCGTCTCGGAGTGTCTGGAAACACCATATATTTT.

The chain uses TRBV3-1 (or the pseudogene TRBV3-2) and TRBJ1-2, with 8 bases lining up with TRBD1. Germline CDR1 LGHDT, CDR2 YNNKEL (reference sequence). The CDR3 consists of 13 residues. V lost 6 bases, J lost 4 bases, and 4 bases stayed unmatched. The CDR3 is CASRDRVGYGYTF. The CDR3, as DNA: TGTGCCAGCAGGGACAGGGTCGGCTATGGCTACACCTTC.

V is TRBV28 and J is TRBJ2-5, with D maybe TRBD1 (6 bases). Germline V gene lookup returns CDR1 MDHEN and CDR2 SYDVKM. Trimming took off 3 bases at V and 6 bases at J, with 20 bases between the two ends. The CDR3 extends over 16 amino acids. For the CDR3, the DNA is TGTGCCAGCAGTTTTCCCTCTGGACAGTTAGGGAAGACCCAGTACTTC. It is translated as CASSFPSGQLGKTQYF.